Below, one TCR beta chain is given with its context. This CDR3 comprises 15 residues. V lost 3 bases, J lost 3 bases, and 12 bases lay in between. The germline V gene encodes CDR1 SGHRS and CDR2 YFSETQ. The assay was immunoSEQ multiplex PCR, and TCRdb's table has in-frame clones only and misses some. Here the sample spans 130,000 or so clones, approximately 84% being singletons. The sample belongs to a study of blood T cell repertoires in COVID-19. Across the whole study: The samples span acute and convalescent COVID-19 from the United States, Italy and Spain.

The chain links TRBV5-1 to TRBJ2-2; D gene unclear. Sequencing was done on a sample of peripheral blood. This TCR was sampled from a human donor in a cohort sampled during active COVID-19. Written as DNA, the CDR3 is TGCGCCAGCAGCTACGGATTACGGGACACCGGGGAGCTGTTTTTT. Protein: CASSYGLRDTGELFF.